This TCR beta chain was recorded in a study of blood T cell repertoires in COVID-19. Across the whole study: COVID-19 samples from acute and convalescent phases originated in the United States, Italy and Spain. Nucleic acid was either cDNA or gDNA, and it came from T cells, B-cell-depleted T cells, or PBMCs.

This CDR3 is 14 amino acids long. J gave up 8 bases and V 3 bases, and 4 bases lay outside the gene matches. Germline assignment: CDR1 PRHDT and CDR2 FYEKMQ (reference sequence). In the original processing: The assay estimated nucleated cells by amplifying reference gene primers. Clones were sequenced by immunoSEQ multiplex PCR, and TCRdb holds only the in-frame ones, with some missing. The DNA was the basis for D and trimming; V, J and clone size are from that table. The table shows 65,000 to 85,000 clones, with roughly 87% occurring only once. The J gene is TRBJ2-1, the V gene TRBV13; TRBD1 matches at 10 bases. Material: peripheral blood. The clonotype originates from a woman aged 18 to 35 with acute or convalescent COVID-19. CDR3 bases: TGTGCCAGCAGCTTTCGGGACAGGGGCGATGAGCAGTTCTTC. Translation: CASSFRDRGDEQFF.